A single sample gave rise to the 28 T cell receptor beta chains below, sequenced in a study of response to subunit inactivated influenza vaccine. One entry per CDR3 protein, called by TCRdb with MiXCR from the RT-PCR reads. The repertoire has about 540,000 distinct CDR3 sequences, under 30% of them found once; the top ten carry 2.5% to 3%. This sample also belongs to another study, concerning T cells expressing NK-cell markers. That work adds: Beta-chain TCR cDNA was generated via 5'RACE template switching with UMIs.

The material sequenced was CD4+ T cells sorted from PBMCs, taken 12 days after vaccination. Receptors originate from a man between 50 and 59 years old who received an inactivated influenza vaccine.

At least ten counts were recorded for this clonotype. The chain combines TRBV11-2 with TRBJ2-7, with D perhaps matching TRBD1 or TRBD2 (5 bases each). V gave up 6 bases and J gave up 5 bases, with 17 bases separating them. CDR1 SGHAT and CDR2 FQNNGV come from the germline V gene. The CDR3 is made up of 14 amino acids. The CDR3 region is CASRDPGRDHEQYF. DNA for the CDR3: TGTGCCAGCAGGGATCCCGGACGGGACCACGAGCAGTACTTC.

The rearrangement links TRBV7-2 to TRBJ2-7; 10 nucleotides align to TRBD2. Per germline, CDR1 SGHTA and CDR2 FQGNSA. V shed 1 base and J 3 bases; nucleotides not matched to a gene: 3. The CDR3 consists of 15 residues. For the CDR3, the DNA is TGTGCCAGCAGCTTAGAAGCGGGAGGGTTCTACGAGCAGTACTTC. It translates to CASSLEAGGFYEQYF.

This clonotype was recorded a few times. The chain recombines TRBV2 with TRBJ1-2; TRBD1 might be the D (6 bases). V lost 6 bases and J 7 bases, leaving 18 bases between the germline ends. The CDR3 runs 14 residues. Looked up from germline, CDR1 is SNHLY and CDR2 is FYNNEI. The CDR3 nucleotides are TGTGCCAGCAGGAACAGGGTCACGGGTGGTGGCTACACCTTC. It translates to CASRNRVTGGGYTF.

There are a few counts of this clonotype. In nucleotides, the CDR3 is TGCAGTGCTAGAGACCACGGTGGGCTTCTAAGGGGTGAGACCCAGTACTTC. Amino acid sequence: CSARDHGGLLRGETQYF. This rearrangement joins TRBV20-1 to TRBJ2-5; TRBD1 might be the D (5 bases). V was cut by 0 bases and J by 5 bases, with 22 bases left in between. The germline V gene has CDR1 DFQATT and CDR2 SNEGSKA (reference sequence). The CDR3 loop spans 17 amino acids.

This clonotype was counted between two and nine times. The chain recombines TRBV11-2 with TRBJ2-5; weak D call: TRBD2 (6 bases). This CDR3 has 15 amino acids. From germline, CDR1 is SGHAT and CDR2 FQNNGV. The V end was cut by 5 bases, the J end by 5 bases, with 18 bases between. The CDR3 DNA sequence: TGTGCCAGCAGCCCGACGGGACTCCTGGGGGAGACCCAGTACTTC. Translation: CASSPTGLLGETQYF.

This chain links TRBV5-1 with TRBJ1-4; 7 nucleotides match TRBD1. Germline loops: CDR1 SGHRS, CDR2 YFSETQ. Trimming at V came to 5 bases and at J to 6 bases, leaving 4 bases not matched to a gene. There are 13 residues in the CDR3. This chain's CDR3 is CASRAGTDEKLFF. DNA of the CDR3: TGCGCCAGCAGGGCCGGGACAGATGAAAAACTGTTTTTT.

This clonotype has more than one count but fewer than ten. The chain has TRBV27 and TRBJ1-4; D gene unclear. Germline CDR1 and CDR2: MNHEY and SMNVEV (reference sequence). Trimming stripped 3 bases from V and 5 bases from J, with 10 bases between. There are 14 residues in the CDR3. The CDR3 DNA reads as TGTGCCAGCAGTTTTAGCGGGAGAAATGAAAAACTGTTTTTT. This codes for CASSFSGRNEKLFF.

This clonotype appeared a few times. The chain combines TRBV4-1 with TRBJ2-1, with TRBD2 matching 10 bases. The V segment lost 2 bases and the J segment 7 bases; nucleotides outside the gene matches: 5. The CDR3 covers 15 residues. The germline gives CDR1 MGHRA, CDR2 YSYEKL. CDR3 region: CASSQSSGGGNEQFF. In DNA, the CDR3 is TGCGCCAGCAGCCAATCTAGCGGGGGAGGAAATGAGCAGTTCTTC.

This clonotype has a count of ten or more. V usage is TRBV6-2 or TRBV6-3 and J usage is TRBJ2-2; no reliable D call. Trimming took off 0 bases at V and 6 bases at J, with 5 bases between the two ends. CDR1 MNHEY and CDR2 SVGEGT come from the germline V gene. The CDR3 covers 13 residues. The chain's CDR3 is CASSYSRSGELFF. The CDR3 bases are TGTGCCAGCAGTTACTCGAGGTCCGGGGAGCTGTTTTTT.

This clonotype has a handful of counts. This rearrangement joins TRBV5-1 to TRBJ2-2; D is perhaps TRBD1 (6 bases). V shed 4 bases and J shed 5 bases, with 21 bases lying between them. CDR3 length: 17 amino acids. Germline V gives CDR1 SGHRS, CDR2 YFSETQ. The CDR3, as DNA: TGCGCCAGCAGCACCCGTATCAGGGGCACCGGGACCGGGGAGCTGTTTTTT. Its translation: CASSTRIRGTGTGELFF.

The chain is built from TRBV6-5 and TRBJ2-3; 13 positions agree with TRBD2. V shed 4 bases and J 0 bases; nucleotides not matched to a gene: 10. The CDR3 is 19 residues long. Germline CDR1 and CDR2: MNHEY and SVGAGI. CDR3 in amino acids: CASSSPGLAGSYSTDTQYF. The DNA of the CDR3 is TGTGCCAGCAGTTCCCCGGGACTAGCGGGAAGCTATAGCACAGATACGCAGTATTTT.

In this sample, this clonotype turned up a few times. One junction end does not reproduce the germline sequence, and a read error may be involved. DNA of the CDR3: TGTGCTAGCAGTCCATGGTGGGCACAGGGTAGCTACAATGAGCAGTTCTTC. Encoded protein: CASSPWWAQGSYNEQFF. The rearrangement joins TRBV12-3 or TRBV12-4 to TRBJ2-1; possibly TRBD1 for D (6 bases). This CDR3 spans 17 amino acids.

This clonotype has at least ten counts. The chain recombines TRBV7-8 with TRBJ2-7; 9 bases match TRBD2. The CDR3 spans 16 residues. V gave up 1 base and J gave up 9 bases; unmatched junction bases: 13. CDR1 and CDR2 (germline): SGHVS, FQNEAQ. The CDR3 DNA sequence: TGTGCCAGCAGCTTAGAAGGGGCTAGCGGGATGGGCCGGCAGTACTTC. The encoded protein is CASSLEGASGMGRQYF.

This sequence joins TRBV20-1 and TRBJ2-1, with D possibly matching TRBD2 (5 bases). Per the germline V gene, CDR1 is DFQATT and CDR2 is SNEGSKA (reference sequence). Trimming pared 0 bases from V and 10 bases from J, leaving 10 bases between. This CDR3 has 12 amino acids. The CDR3 sequence is CSARDSAREQFF. CDR3 nucleotides: TGCAGTGCTAGAGATAGCGCGCGGGAGCAGTTCTTC.

V usage is TRBV5-1 and J usage is TRBJ2-1, with D perhaps given as TRBD1 or TRBD2 (5 bases each). CDR1 and CDR2 (germline): SGHRS, YFSETQ. V lost 0 bases and J lost 13, with 14 bases in between. There are 13 residues in the CDR3. The CDR3 region has the DNA TGCGCCAGCAGCTTGGAGGACGGGACGTTACAGTTCTTC. Translation gives CASSLEDGTLQFF.

This clonotype was recorded a few times. V and J are TRBV12-3 or TRBV12-4 and TRBJ2-5, with TRBD1 matching 10 bases. With V trimmed by 6 bases and J by 5 bases, 6 bases remained unmatched. The CDR3 covers 14 residues. The CDR3 sequence is CASRPGQGTETQYF. In DNA form, the CDR3 reads TGTGCCAGCAGACCGGGACAGGGGACGGAGACCCAGTACTTC.

The CDR3 coding sequence is TGCAGTGCTAGAGATGCCGGGACAGCACGATACGAGCAGTACTTC. Translation: CSARDAGTARYEQYF. This sequence joins TRBV20-1 and TRBJ2-7; 7 bases map to TRBD1. The CDR3 totals 15 residues. Germline CDR1 DFQATT, CDR2 SNEGSKA (reference sequence). J lost 4 bases, V lost 0 bases, and 9 bases had no gene match.

This clonotype was seen at least ten times. The CDR3 here is CSAPRDRALDEQYF. CDR3 coding DNA: TGCAGTGCTCCCCGGGACAGGGCTCTCGACGAGCAGTACTTC. The V gene is TRBV20-1, the J gene TRBJ2-7; the match to TRBD1 covers 9 bases. The CDR3 extends over 14 amino acids. Per the germline V gene, CDR1 is DFQATT and CDR2 is SNEGSKA (reference sequence). V gave up 5 bases and J gave up 5 bases; unmatched junction bases: 10.

The chain uses TRBV4-3 and TRBJ2-2; D uncertain. The CDR3 spans 17 residues. Trimming removed 0 bases from V and 6 bases from J, with 17 bases in between. Germline assignment: CDR1 LGHNA and CDR2 YSLEER. In DNA form, the CDR3 reads TGCGCCAGCAGCCAAGATAGGTTGGGGTGGTCGGCCGGGGAGCTGTTTTTT. Translation gives CASSQDRLGWSAGELFF.

The V and J genes are TRBV11-2 and TRBJ2-3; the match to TRBD2 covers 7 bases. CDR1 is SGHAT and CDR2 is FQNNGV in the germline V gene. CDR3 length: 16 residues. V dropped 4 bases and J dropped 4; count of bases not matched to a gene: 11. The CDR3 DNA reads TGTGCCAGCAGCTCCCTCGGCGGGAGATATGCAGATACGCAGTATTTT. Protein: CASSSLGGRYADTQYF.

V is TRBV29-1 and J is TRBJ2-1, with 10 bases identical to TRBD2. The CDR3 is 14 residues long. V was pared by 5 bases and J by 4 bases, with 5 bases of the junction left unmatched. Germline V gene sequence: CDR1 SQVTM, CDR2 ANQGSEA. The chain's CDR3 is CSVIAGGLYNEQFF. Here the CDR3 DNA reads TGCAGCGTTATAGCGGGAGGACTGTACAATGAGCAGTTCTTC.

CDR3 DNA sequence: TGTGCCAGCAGTGAAGGCAGGGAGGGTGAGCTGTTTTTT. Protein product: CASSEGREGELFF. V usage is TRBV6-1 and J usage is TRBJ2-2, with 7 bases fitting TRBD2. J lost 11 bases, V lost 1 base, and 4 bases had no gene match. CDR1 and CDR2 (germline): MNHNS, SASEGT. This CDR3 region has 13 residues.

The rearrangement links TRBV7-2 to TRBJ1-4; D gene ambiguous. The germline V gene has CDR1 SGHTA and CDR2 FQGNSA. The CDR3 is made up of 15 amino acids. Trimming removed 0 bases from V and 6 bases from J, with 11 bases in between. This CDR3 reads CASSLAVNLDEKLFF. In DNA form, the CDR3 reads TGTGCCAGCAGCTTAGCAGTCAATTTGGATGAAAAACTGTTTTTT.

This sequence joins TRBV5-4 and TRBJ2-5; 9 bases match TRBD2. Germline values: CDR1 SGHNT, CDR2 YYREEE (reference sequence). This CDR3 is 16 amino acids long. The V segment lost 4 bases and the J segment 4 bases; nucleotides outside the gene matches: 11. CDR3 DNA sequence: TGTGCCAGCAGCCCCCGAAGCGGGGGGCCCAGAGAGACCCAGTACTTC. Residues: CASSPRSGGPRETQYF.

The CDR3 spells CASSYSGGRGYTQYF. CDR3 bases: TGTGCCAGCAGTTACTCGGGCGGGAGAGGTTATACGCAGTATTTT. V and J are TRBV6-5 and TRBJ2-3; 7 bases align to TRBD2. The V segment lost 0 bases and the J segment 7 bases; nucleotides outside the gene matches: 7. There are 15 residues in the CDR3. Looked up from germline, CDR1 is MNHEY and CDR2 is SVGAGI.

This clonotype showed up just a few times. This chain joins TRBV27 and TRBJ2-2; 12 nucleotides align to TRBD2. The length of the CDR3 is 16 residues. Germline V CDR1 and CDR2: MNHEY, SMNVEV (reference sequence). With 4 bases clipped from V and 7 bases from J, the junction kept 7 bases outside the gene matches. The CDR3 here is CASSSSGGGSSGELFF. The DNA for the CDR3 is TGTGCCAGCAGTTCTAGCGGGGGGGGTTCCAGCGGGGAGCTGTTTTTT.

The rearrangement uses TRBV7-8 and TRBJ2-3; TRBD2 agrees at 15 bases. Unmatched junction bases numbered 9, after V lost 5 bases and J lost 3 bases. CDR1 and CDR2 (germline): SGHVS, FQNEAQ. This CDR3 has 18 amino acids. The CDR3 DNA reads TGTGCCAGCAGCCTACTTGTCGGACTAGCGGGAGGGACAGATACGCAGTATTTT. Its protein product is CASSLLVGLAGGTDTQYF. Variable domain in full (rest from reference TRBV7-8 and TRBJ2-3): GAGVSQSPRYKVAKRGQDVALRCDPISGHVSLFWYQQALGQGPEFLTYFQNEAQLDKSGLPSDRFFAERPEGSVSTLKIQRTQQEDSAVYLCASSLLVGLAGGTDTQYFGPGTRLTVL.

The chain employs TRBV10-3 and TRBJ2-7, with D possibly called TRBD1 or TRBD2 (5 bases each). Trimming pared 6 bases from V and 3 bases from J, leaving 18 bases between. Per germline, CDR1 ENHRY and CDR2 SYGVKD. This CDR3 region has 15 residues. The DNA of the CDR3 is TGTGCCATCAGCAACCCGGGACGGAGAAGCTACGAGCAGTACTTC. Its protein product is CAISNPGRRSYEQYF.